This T cell receptor beta chain comes out of a study of blood T cell repertoires in COVID-19. CDR1 is LGHNA and CDR2 is YNFKEQ in the germline V gene. The CDR3 runs 14 residues. Trimming took 4 bases from V and 4 from J; bases not matched to a gene: 6. Sequenced by immunoSEQ multiplex PCR; TCRdb stores in-frame clones only, minus some. The data show roughly 260,000 clones, 83% seen once. This TCR was sampled from a middle-aged woman who had been exposed to COVID-19. Material: PBMCs or T cells enriched from blood (not recorded which). This chain links TRBV4-2 with TRBJ1-1; 7 bases agree with TRBD1. The CDR3, as DNA: TGTGCCAGCAGCCGCCCGACAGGGTTCACTGAAGCTTTCTTT. Translated, it gives CASSRPTGFTEAFF.